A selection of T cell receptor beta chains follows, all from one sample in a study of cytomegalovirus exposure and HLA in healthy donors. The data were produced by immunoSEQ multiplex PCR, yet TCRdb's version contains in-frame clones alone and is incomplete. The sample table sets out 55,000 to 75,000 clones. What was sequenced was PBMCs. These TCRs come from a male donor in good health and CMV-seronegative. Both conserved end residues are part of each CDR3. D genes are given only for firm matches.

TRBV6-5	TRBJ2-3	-	CASSYLWQGTDTQYF	TGTGCCAGCAGTTACCTTTGGCAGGGGACAGATACGCAGTATTTT
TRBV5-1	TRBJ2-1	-	CASSLDPGNSYNEQFF	TGCGCCAGCAGCTTGGATCCGGGAAACTCCTACAATGAGCAGTTCTTC
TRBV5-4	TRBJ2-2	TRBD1	CASSPGQGSIGELFF	TGTGCCAGCAGCCCGGGACAGGGCAGTATCGGGGAGCTGTTTTTT
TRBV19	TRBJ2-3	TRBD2	CASSRTSGFTDTQYF	TGTGCCAGTAGTCGGACTAGCGGTTTCACAGATACGCAGTATTTT
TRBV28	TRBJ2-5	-	CASSPVTSKETQYF	TGTGCCAGCAGTCCCGTGACTAGTAAAGAGACCCAGTACTTC
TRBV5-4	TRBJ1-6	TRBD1	CASSLAGTGDSPLHF	TGTGCCAGCAGCTTGGCCGGGACAGGAGATTCACCCCTCCACTTT
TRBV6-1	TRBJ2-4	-	CASSEALAGGNIQYF	TGTGCCAGCAGTGAAGCGCTCGCGGGTGGAAACATTCAGTACTTC
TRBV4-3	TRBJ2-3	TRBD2	CASSQGKLAGAHTDTQYF	TGCGCCAGCAGCCAAGGCAAACTAGCGGGGGCCCACACAGATACGCAGTATTTT
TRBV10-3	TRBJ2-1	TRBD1	CAISEADRNNEQFF	TGTGCCATCAGTGAGGCGGACAGGAATAATGAGCAGTTCTTC
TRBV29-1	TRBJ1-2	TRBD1	CSVGRQGGKGYTF	TGCAGCGTCGGCAGACAGGGTGGGAAAGGCTACACCTTC
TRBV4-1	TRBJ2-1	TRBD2	CASSQPTSGRYNEQFF	TGCGCCAGCAGCCAACCGACTAGCGGGCGGTACAATGAGCAGTTCTTC
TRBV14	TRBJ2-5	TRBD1	CASSQLPGQGALGETQYF	TGTGCCAGCAGCCAGCTACCGGGACAGGGGGCGCTTGGAGAGACCCAGTACTTC
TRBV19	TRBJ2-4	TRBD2	CASSRGGRPSGPLAKNIQYF	TGTGCCAGTAGTCGTGGCGGGAGGCCCTCCGGCCCCCTAGCCAAAAACATTCAGTACTTC
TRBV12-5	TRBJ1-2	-	CASGLGSGNGYTF	TGTGCTAGTGGTTTGGGCAGCGGGAATGGCTACACCTTC
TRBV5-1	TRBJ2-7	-	CASSFNVRSYEQYF	TGCGCCAGCAGCTTCAACGTGCGCTCCTACGAGCAGTACTTC
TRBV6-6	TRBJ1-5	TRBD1	CASNSTGTQPQHF	TGTGCCAGCAACTCGACAGGGACTCAGCCCCAGCATTTT